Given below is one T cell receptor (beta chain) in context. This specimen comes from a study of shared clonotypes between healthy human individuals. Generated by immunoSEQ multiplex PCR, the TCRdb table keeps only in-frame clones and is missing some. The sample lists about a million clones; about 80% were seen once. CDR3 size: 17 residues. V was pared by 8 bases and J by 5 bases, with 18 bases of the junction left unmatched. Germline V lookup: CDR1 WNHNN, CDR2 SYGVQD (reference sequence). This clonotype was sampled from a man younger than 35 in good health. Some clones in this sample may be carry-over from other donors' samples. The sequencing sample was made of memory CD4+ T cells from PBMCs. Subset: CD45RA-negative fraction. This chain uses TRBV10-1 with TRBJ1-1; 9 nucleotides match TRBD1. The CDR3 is CASLETDRGKTGTEAFF. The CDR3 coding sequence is TGCGCCAGCCTCGAGACCGACAGGGGGAAGACAGGGACTGAAGCTTTCTTT.